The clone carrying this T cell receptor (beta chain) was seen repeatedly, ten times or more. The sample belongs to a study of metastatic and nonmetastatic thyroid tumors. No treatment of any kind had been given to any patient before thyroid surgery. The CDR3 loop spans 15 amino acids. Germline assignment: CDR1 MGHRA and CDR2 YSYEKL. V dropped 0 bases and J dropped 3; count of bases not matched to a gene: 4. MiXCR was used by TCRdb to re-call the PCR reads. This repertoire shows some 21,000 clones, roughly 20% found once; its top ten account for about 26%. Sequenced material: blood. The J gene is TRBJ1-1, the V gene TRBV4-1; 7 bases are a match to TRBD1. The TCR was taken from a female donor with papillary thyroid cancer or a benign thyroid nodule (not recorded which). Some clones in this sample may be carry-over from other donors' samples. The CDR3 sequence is CASSQEVTGDTEAFF. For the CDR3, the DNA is TGCGCCAGCAGCCAAGAGGTAACAGGGGACACTGAAGCTTTCTTT.